This is a list of T cell receptor beta chains from one sample in a study of CD8 T cells in ankylosing spondylitis. One entry per CDR3 protein, called by TCRdb with MiXCR from the 5' RACE reads. Counted here are a few hundred thousand distinct CDR3 sequences, 7% to 9% occurring once; the ten biggest clones make up roughly 15%. Sequenced sample: blood, either unsorted or a sorted T cell fraction (not recorded which). The receptors were gathered from a male donor with ankylosing spondylitis. Both conserved end residues are part of each CDR3. Fields, in order: V gene, J gene, D gene, clone size, CDR3 protein, CDR3 DNA. A D gene is named only where the DNA matches it firmly. Size is stated for part of the rows, as once, few or many counts, or as a class when the clone is expanded.

TRBV5-1,TRBJ1-1,TRBD1,few,CASSFDRGRGAFF,TGCGCCAGCAGCTTCGACAGGGGAAGGGGAGCTTTCTTT
TRBV20-1,TRBJ2-1,.,.,CSADWVGAPDGEQFF,TGCAGTGCCGACTGGGTGGGTGCACCGGACGGTGAGCAGTTCTTC
TRBV27,TRBJ1-1,TRBD1,many,CASSPDRGGDTEAFF,TGTGCCAGCAGTCCGGACAGGGGAGGAGACACTGAAGCTTTCTTT
TRBV12-5,TRBJ2-3,TRBD2,.,CASGFRTSGRTSNTQYF,TGTGCTAGTGGTTTTCGAACTAGCGGGAGGACTTCAAATACGCAGTATTTT
TRBV5-1,TRBJ1-5,TRBD1,few,CASSRGGQDQPQHF,TGCGCCAGCAGCCGGGGTGGACAGGATCAGCCCCAGCATTTT
TRBV29-1,TRBJ2-3,TRBD2,many,CSVGSGRSTDTQYF,TGCAGCGTTGGTAGCGGGAGGAGCACAGATACGCAGTATTTT
TRBV2,TRBJ2-7,.,.,CASSEESYEQYF,TGTGCCAGCAGTGAAGAGAGTTACGAGCAGTACTTC
TRBV6-1,TRBJ2-7,.,.,CASRLWDSTYEQYF,TGTGCCAGCAGATTGTGGGACTCTACCTACGAGCAGTACTTC
TRBV3-1,TRBJ2-2,.,few,CASSQRGRVTGELFF,TGTGCCAGCAGCCAAAGAGGGAGAGTCACCGGGGAGCTGTTTTTT
TRBV12-3/TRBV12-4,TRBJ2-5,.,many,CASSFSAGQETQYF,TGTGCCAGCAGTTTTTCGGCCGGCCAAGAGACCCAGTACTTC
TRBV7-3,TRBJ2-1,.,.,CASSLLRAPYNEQFF,TGTGCCAGCAGCTTACTCAGGGCGCCCTACAATGAGCAGTTCTTC
TRBV15,TRBJ2-5,.,.,CATSRDRAREETQYF,TGTGCCACCAGCAGAGATCGCGCGAGGGAAGAGACCCAGTACTTC
TRBV6-2/TRBV6-3,TRBJ1-5,.,few,CASSSFTGLVQPQHF,TGTGCCAGCAGTAGCTTTACAGGGTTGGTTCAGCCCCAGCATTTT
TRBV18,TRBJ2-6,.,.,CASSPSWGSFNVLTF,TGTGCCAGCTCACCATCTTGGGGAAGCTTCAACGTCCTGACTTTC
TRBV27,TRBJ2-1,TRBD1,.,CASSQLPWTGLYNEQFF,TGTGCCAGCAGTCAATTACCCTGGACAGGATTGTACAATGAGCAGTTCTTC
TRBV29-1,TRBJ2-3,.,.,CSDDTQYF,TGCAGCGATGATACGCAGTATTTT
TRBV20-1,TRBJ2-7,.,few,CSARKRGGSYEQYF,TGCAGTGCTAGAAAGAGGGGGGGATCCTACGAGCAGTACTTC
TRBV6-1,TRBJ2-3,.,.,CASTRQGRETDTQYF,TGTGCCAGCACCCGCCAGGGTAGAGAAACAGATACGCAGTATTTT
TRBV5-1,TRBJ2-3,.,.,CASSFFSQVRTDTQYF,TGCGCCAGCAGCTTTTTCTCACAGGTCAGGACAGATACGCAGTATTTT
TRBV10-3,TRBJ2-5,.,.,CATTPRAENQETQYF,TGTGCCACCACACCAAGGGCAGAAAACCAAGAGACCCAGTACTTC
TRBV3-1,TRBJ1-4,TRBD1,.,CASSQDPTGAGTKLFF,TGTGCCAGCAGCCAAGATCCCACAGGGGCAGGGACGAAACTGTTTTTT
TRBV4-3,TRBJ1-5,.,many,CASSQGRDQPQHF,TGCGCCAGCAGCCAAGGCAGAGATCAGCCCCAGCATTTT
TRBV10-1,TRBJ2-1,TRBD2,.,CASSEGVLAGGVEQFF,TGCGCCAGCAGTGAAGGTGTACTAGCGGGAGGAGTTGAGCAGTTCTTC
TRBV12-3/TRBV12-4,TRBJ2-1,TRBD1,many,CASSSQGGLYNEQFF,TGTGCCAGCAGTTCACAGGGGGGACTCTACAATGAGCAGTTCTTC
TRBV7-2,TRBJ1-2,.,many,CASSLESVLGYGYTF,TGTGCCAGCAGCTTAGAATCGGTCCTTGGATATGGCTACACCTTC
TRBV10-3,TRBJ2-2,.,.,CAINPQGNTGELFF,TGTGCCATCAACCCCCAGGGGAACACCGGGGAGCTGTTTTTT
TRBV14,TRBJ2-7,TRBD2,.,CASSPGGLAGVYEQYF,TGTGCCAGCAGCCCGGGGGGACTAGCGGGAGTATACGAGCAGTACTTC
TRBV7-9,TRBJ2-7,.,.,CASSLEGGSEQYF,TGTGCCAGCAGCTTAGAGGGGGGTTCCGAGCAGTACTTC
TRBV9,TRBJ2-1,TRBD2,.,CASSVVGTTYNEQFF,TGTGCCAGCAGCGTAGTCGGGACTACATACAATGAGCAGTTCTTC
TRBV20-1,TRBJ2-7,TRBD1,few,CSAPDRGHEQYF,TGCAGTGCCCCGGACAGGGGGCACGAGCAGTACTTC
TRBV11-2,TRBJ2-2,TRBD1,many,CASSRLVGGGTGELFF,TGTGCCAGCAGCCGGTTGGTAGGGGGCGGCACCGGGGAGCTGTTTTTT
TRBV5-1,TRBJ2-3,.,few,CASSLITGTTDTQYF,TGCGCCAGCAGCTTGATCACAGGTACAACAGATACGCAGTATTTT
TRBV28,TRBJ1-2,TRBD1,few,CASRASWTGGHYGYTF,TGTGCCAGCAGGGCCTCCTGGACAGGGGGCCACTATGGCTACACCTTC
TRBV18,TRBJ2-6,.,few,CASSHTGTRRANVLTF,TGTGCCAGCTCACATACCGGGACACGGAGGGCCAACGTCCTGACTTTC
TRBV11-3,TRBJ2-3,.,.,CASSLGQRITDTQYF,TGTGCCAGCAGCTTAGGACAGAGGATCACAGATACGCAGTATTTT
TRBV12-3/TRBV12-4,TRBJ1-5,.,many,CASSQMGGGNQPQHF,TGTGCCAGCAGTCAAATGGGAGGTGGCAATCAGCCCCAGCATTTT
TRBV5-1,TRBJ2-7,.,many,CASGPHRDLSSYEQYF,TGCGCCAGCGGCCCACACCGGGACTTGAGCTCCTACGAGCAGTACTTC
TRBV10-3,TRBJ2-1,TRBD2,few,CAIRPGLAGDNEQFF,TGTGCCATCAGACCGGGACTAGCGGGAGACAATGAGCAGTTCTTC
TRBV29-1,TRBJ2-1,TRBD2,.,CSHRTSGPNSYNEQFF,TGCAGCCACAGGACTAGCGGGCCGAATTCCTACAATGAGCAGTTCTTC
TRBV5-1,TRBJ2-5,.,many,CASSFQDVMQTQYF,TGCGCCAGCAGCTTCCAGGACGTAATGCAGACCCAGTACTTC
TRBV7-9,TRBJ1-3,.,.,CASSFGPDRGNTIYF,TGTGCCAGCAGCTTCGGGCCGGATCGTGGAAACACCATATATTTT
TRBV29-1,TRBJ1-2,.,few,CSDGARVRHGYTF,TGCAGCGACGGAGCCAGGGTCAGGCATGGCTACACCTTC
TRBV7-9,TRBJ2-7,TRBD2,few,CASSTTSGPTSQYF,TGTGCCAGCAGCACTACTAGCGGACCTACGTCGCAGTACTTC
TRBV20-1,TRBJ2-1,.,.,CSARDVGSYNEQFF,TGCAGTGCTAGAGACGTCGGCTCCTACAATGAGCAGTTCTTC
TRBV6-2/TRBV6-3,TRBJ2-7,.,.,CASSSIGQRSYEQYF,TGTGCCAGCAGTTCAATTGGACAACGGTCCTACGAGCAGTACTTC
TRBV2,TRBJ2-1,.,many,CASSEEGGHEQFF,TGTGCCAGCAGTGAGGAAGGTGGCCATGAGCAGTTCTTC